The sequence of this T cell receptor (beta chain) was determined in a study of shared clonotypes between healthy human individuals. The protocol was immunoSEQ multiplex PCR, while the TCRdb copy is restricted to in-frame clones and leaves out a portion. The table shows 2 million to 2.5 million clones, with around 95% occurring only once. The CDR3 runs to 13 residues. Trimming shortened V by 8 bases and J by 4 bases, and 12 bases separated the two germline ends. Germline V gene sequence: CDR1 SNHLY, CDR2 FYNNEI. Sequencing was carried out using naive CD4+ T cells sorted from blood. Subset denoted: CD45RA+ positively selected. This TCR was recovered from a young man in good health. This rearrangement joins TRBV2 to TRBJ2-1; D is undetermined. DNA of the CDR3: TGTGCCAGCGTTGAAAGCGCATACAATGAGCAGTTCTTC. Protein product: CASVESAYNEQFF. The full variable domain, with the rest looked up from reference TRBV2 and TRBJ2-1, is EPEVTQTPSHQVTQMGQEVILRCVPISNHLYFYWYRQILGQKVEFLVSFYNNEISEKSEIFDDQFSVERPDGSNFTLKIRSTKLEDSAMYFCASVESAYNEQFFGPGTRLTVL.